Only one count was recorded for the clone carrying this T cell receptor beta chain. Its cognate antigen is unknown. Germline V gene sequence: CDR1 MDHEN, CDR2 SYDVKM. This CDR3 spans 15 amino acids. Trimming took 2 bases from V and 2 from J, leaving 9 bases between them. The sample comes from a study of CD8 T cell repertoires and HIV-1 epitope variants. About the research overall: T cells were stimulated with Twenty-five Gag and Nef peptides separately. Controls included no peptide, Ebola AY9 epitope, and a CMV, EBV, flu pool.

Notes on the study in general: This assay reports beta chains of antigen-expanded cells, not T cell function.

TCR beta CDR3 was sequenced at survey depth on immunoSEQ. The protocol was immunoSEQ multiplex PCR, while the TCRdb copy is restricted to in-frame clones and leaves out a portion. The profile shows 4,000 to 6,000 clones, 66% of them singletons. The sample taken for sequencing was cultured CD8+ T cells derived from PBMCs. V and J are TRBV28 and TRBJ2-2; no firm D call. The receptor's source is a male donor with HIV. The CDR3 DNA is TGTGCCAGCAGTTTAATGGCAACTAACACCGGGGAGCTGTTTTTT. Translation: CASSLMATNTGELFF. Supplemented by reference TRBV28 and TRBJ2-2, the full variable domain reads DVKVTQSSRYLVKRTGEKVFLECVQDMDHENMFWYRQDPGLGLRLIYFSYDVKMKEKGDIPEGYSVSREKKERFSLILESASTNQTSMYLCASSLMATNTGELFFGEGSRLTVL.